Presented here are 4 T cell receptor beta chains from one specimen sequenced in a study of radiation and T cells in renal cell carcinoma (dated by TCRdb to between 2020 and 2021). Interpreted using the paper, the time point label stands for: baseline pretreatment blood. The sample's treatment or condition, from its label and the paper: 15 Gy SBRT to primary tumor, nephrectomy 4 weeks later. Library preparation was by the immunoSEQ multiplex PCR assay. TCRdb retrieved this table from immuneACCESS and kept in-frame rearrangements only. Not all clones are present; in checked studies, unresolved V genes account for under half, and no reason is known for the remainder. For this sample the table gives 95,000 to 150,000 clones, of which roughly 80% were detected only once. The ten largest clones take up under 4% of the sample. The specimen was blood, collected from a patient whose treatment included radiotherapy and nephrectomy. Receptors originate from a woman aged 60-70 years with renal cell carcinoma.

V usage is TRBV29-1 and J usage is TRBJ2-3; D call uncertain. Trimming removed 0 bases at V and 0 bases at J, with 7 bases between. The CDR3 extends over 14 amino acids. Germline CDR1 SQVTM, CDR2 ANQGSEA. This chain's CDR3 is CSVEEFHSTDTQYF. The DNA of the CDR3 is TGCAGCGTTGAAGAATTCCACAGCACAGATACGCAGTATTTT.

The chain recombines TRBV4-3 with TRBJ2-4; D is perhaps TRBD1 (6 bases). Germline assignment: CDR1 LGHNA and CDR2 YSLEER. V was shortened by 0 bases and J by 15 bases, with 18 bases between the two germline ends. The CDR3 totals 14 residues. CDR3 sequence reads: CASSQDRAGVIVYF. The CDR3 DNA sequence: TGCGCCAGCAGCCAAGATCGGGCAGGGGTTATCGTGTACTTC.

The rearrangement joins TRBV30 to TRBJ1-2; no firm D call. CDR1 and CDR2 from the germline V gene are GTSNPN and SVGIG (reference sequence). The length of the CDR3 is 14 residues. Trimming cost V 5 bases and J 0 bases, with 13 bases left between them. Here the CDR3 reads CAWQLAGANYGYTF. CDR3 DNA sequence: TGTGCCTGGCAACTCGCAGGAGCTAACTATGGCTACACCTTC.

CDR3 DNA: TGTGCCAGCAGCCAAGATGAGATAGCGGGGGGAATACCACTCTACAATGAGCAGTTCTTC. Translated, it gives CASSQDEIAGGIPLYNEQFF. The chain has TRBV4-2 and TRBJ2-1; 10 bases align to TRBD2. The CDR3 is 20 residues long. V shed 0 bases and J 3 bases; nucleotides not matched to a gene: 14. Germline V gene sequence: CDR1 LGHNA, CDR2 YNFKEQ.